The 14 T cell receptor beta chains below were found in one sample sequenced in a study of T-cell reconstitution after alpha-beta-depleted transplantation in children. TCRbeta library preparation incorporated unique molecular identifiers. TCRdb independently ran MiXCR on the PCR reads; one entry per CDR3 protein. The table has some 200,000 distinct CDR3 sequences, approximately 8.4% seen once. The starting material was PBMCs, mostly from graft donor cells, obtained 360 days after TCRalphabeta/CD19-depleted stem cell transplant. These receptors were taken from a male patient aged 2-10 years who had a stem cell transplant for acute myeloid leukemia, so the T cells may come from the graft donor.

This clonotype is a singleton in its sample. The chain carries TRBV29-1 and TRBJ1-5; 10 bases line up with TRBD1. After removal of 6 bases from V and 7 bases from J, the junction contained 3 bases not matched to a gene. The CDR3 has 12 residues. CDR1 is SQVTM, CDR2 ANQGSEA, per germline. As DNA, the CDR3 is TGCAGCGTCCGGACAGGGGGACAGCCCCAGCATTTT. Translation: CSVRTGGQPQHF.

This clonotype was recorded a few times. The chain carries TRBV7-2 and TRBJ2-1; 8 positions agree with TRBD2. The CDR3 sequence is 15 residues long. The ends lost 7 bases at V and 0 bases at J; junction bases unmatched: 5. CDR1 is SGHTA, CDR2 FQGNSA, per germline. CDR3 nucleotide sequence: TGTGCCAGCACCCACAGCGGGAGCTCCTACAATGAGCAGTTCTTC. This sequence encodes CASTHSGSSYNEQFF.

This clonotype was seen many times. The V call is TRBV19, the J call TRBJ2-7; 10 bases map to TRBD2. V lost 1 base and J lost 6; bases outside the gene matches: 3. The germline V gene has CDR1 LNHDA and CDR2 SQIVND (reference sequence). The CDR3 spans 14 residues. The CDR3 reads CASSIAGLAREQYF. CDR3 nucleotide sequence: TGTGCCAGTAGTATAGCGGGACTAGCGCGCGAGCAGTACTTC.

This clonotype turned up a few times. The rearrangement links TRBV10-3 to TRBJ2-5, with 7 positions matching TRBD2. J gave up 1 base and V 8 bases, and 1 base lay outside the gene matches. Germline lookup yields CDR1 ENHRY and CDR2 SYGVKD. This CDR3 comprises 12 residues. CDR3 coding DNA: TGTGCCATCGGGAGGGGCCAAGAGACCCAGTACTTC. Translation: CAIGRGQETQYF.

This clonotype was picked up many times. This rearrangement joins TRBV9 to TRBJ2-1; D is unclear. CDR1 and CDR2 from the germline V gene are SGDLS and YYNGEE. The CDR3 extends over 12 amino acids. Between the trimmed V and J ends, which lost 0 bases and 12 bases, there was a span of 10 bases. For the CDR3, the DNA is TGTGCCAGCAGCGTAGGGGCTTCGGGGCAGTTCTTC. This gives the protein CASSVGASGQFF.

This clonotype was picked up a small number of times. CDR3 nucleotides: TGCAGTGCAGAGTCCCCGAACACTGAAGCTTTCTTT. Protein product: CSAESPNTEAFF. V gene TRBV20-1 combines with J gene TRBJ1-1, with D hard to call. The length of the CDR3 is 12 residues. The V gene's germline CDR1 is DFQATT and CDR2 SNEGSKA (reference sequence). The ends were cut back, 6 bases at V and 1 base at J, with 9 bases in the middle.

The J gene is TRBJ2-3, the V gene TRBV20-1; D uncertain. Germline V gene lookup returns CDR1 DFQATT and CDR2 SNEGSKA (reference sequence). V was cut by 6 bases and J by 0 bases, with 13 bases left in between. The CDR3 is 14 residues long. CDR3 region: CSAKPPPSTDTQYF. CDR3 DNA: TGCAGTGCCAAGCCACCCCCTAGCACAGATACGCAGTATTTT.

This clonotype was observed a handful of times. V and J are TRBV7-8 and TRBJ2-7; no clear D gene. The CDR3 contains 13 residues. The V and J ends lost 1 base and 5 bases respectively, with 9 bases between them. CDR1 SGHVS and CDR2 FQNEAQ come from the germline V gene. CDR3 nucleotide sequence: TGTGCCAGCAGCTTAGGCCAACGAGACGAGCAGTACGTC. It codes for CASSLGQRDEQYV.

This clonotype has ten or more counts. In DNA form, the CDR3 reads TGTGCCAGCAGCTCCCCCCTAGCGGGAGGGTACGAGCAGTACTTC. It encodes CASSSPLAGGYEQYF. This chain links TRBV7-9 with TRBJ2-7, with 12 bases identical to TRBD2. The J segment lost 4 bases and the V segment lost 4 bases, leaving 5 bases of the junction unmatched. From germline, CDR1 is SEHNR and CDR2 FQNEAQ (reference sequence). CDR3 length: 15 amino acids.

The V and J genes are TRBV5-1 and TRBJ2-5; the match to TRBD1 covers 8 bases. Per the germline V gene, CDR1 is SGHRS and CDR2 is YFSETQ. CDR3 length equals 15 residues. V lost 0 bases and J lost 5; bases outside the gene matches: 6. The CDR3 loop is CASSLGWTGLETQYF. The CDR3, as DNA: TGCGCCAGCAGCTTGGGCTGGACAGGGCTGGAGACCCAGTACTTC. Using reference TRBV5-1 and TRBJ2-5 for the parts outside the CDR3, the full variable domain is KAGVTQTPRYLIKTRGQQVTLSCSPISGHRSVSWYQQTPGQGLQFLFEYFSETQRNKGNFPGRFSGRQFSNSRSEMNVSTLELGDSALYLCASSLGWTGLETQYFGPGTRLLVL.

This clonotype was seen ten or more times. The V gene is TRBV6-2 or TRBV6-3, the J gene TRBJ2-1; 8 bases map to TRBD2. Germline V CDR1 and CDR2: MNHEY, SVGEGT. V lost 6 bases and J lost 13; bases outside the gene matches: 8. The CDR3 has 12 amino acids. The CDR3 DNA is TGTGCCAGCAGCCTACGACTAGCGTCCCAGTTCTTC. This codes for CASSLRLASQFF.

The chain uses TRBV2 and TRBJ2-7; D ambiguous. The germline CDR1 and CDR2 sequences are SNHLY and FYNNEI. The CDR3 extends over 11 amino acids. V lost 4 bases and J lost 5, with 6 bases in between. The CDR3 region is CASSVVDEQYV. In DNA, the CDR3 is TGTGCCAGCAGTGTAGTAGACGAGCAGTACGTC.

There are many counts of this clonotype. The V gene is TRBV12-3 or TRBV12-4, the J gene TRBJ2-5, with unresolved D. Between the trimmed V and J ends, which lost 5 bases and 0 bases, there was a span of 10 bases. This CDR3 spans 14 amino acids. In DNA, the CDR3 is TGTGCCAGCAGTCCCGACCGACACCAAGAGACCCAGTACTTC. This sequence encodes CASSPDRHQETQYF.

A few counts support this clonotype. The chain recombines TRBV12-3 or TRBV12-4 with TRBJ2-1, with D possibly TRBD2 on 5 matching bases. This CDR3 contains 14 residues. Trimming removed 6 bases at V and 0 bases at J, with 9 bases between. The chain's CDR3 is CASSGIPSYNEQFF. The CDR3 DNA sequence: TGTGCCAGCAGCGGGATACCCTCCTACAATGAGCAGTTCTTC.